The rows below give T cell receptor beta chains drawn from one sample of a study of T-cell reconstitution after alpha-beta-depleted transplantation in children. TCRdb re-called the PCR reads through MiXCR, storing one row per CDR3 protein. The repertoire consists of a few hundred thousand distinct CDR3 sequences, with roughly 11% occurring once and the leading ten covering about 5%. The sequenced sample was PBMCs from the stem cell graft donor, obtained from the stem cell graft. The receptors stem from a human donor who donated a stem cell graft to a child with acute myeloid leukemia. Each CDR3 is given with its conserved first and last residue. Each record gives: CDR3 length, V gene, D gene, clone size, J gene, CDR3 protein, CDR3 DNA. The D gene is left open where the match is weak. Some rows mark clone size as missing; the rest say once, few, many or name a class of expanded clone.

>13|TRBV5-1|.|many|TRBJ1-1
CASSSDGDTEAFF
TGCGCCAGCAGCTCGGATGGGGATACTGAAGCTTTCTTT
>14|TRBV10-3|TRBD1|.|TRBJ2-3
CAISVTGDTDTQYF
TGTGCCATCAGTGTGACAGGGGACACAGATACGCAGTATTTT
>14|TRBV5-1|.|few|TRBJ1-1
CASSQSPGNTEAFF
TGCGCCAGCAGCCAAAGTCCGGGGAATACTGAAGCTTTCTTT
>19|TRBV5-1|TRBD2|few|TRBJ2-4
CASSLAGGDRIKAKNIQYF
TGCGCCAGCAGCTTGGCCGGGGGGGACCGAATTAAAGCCAAAAACATTCAGTACTTC
>16|TRBV4-2|TRBD2|many|TRBJ2-1
CASSPDGRGYDNEQFF
TGTGCCAGCAGCCCTGATGGGCGGGGGTACGACAATGAGCAGTTCTTC
>13|TRBV21-1|.|.|TRBJ2-1
CASSKDRANEQFF
TGTGCCAGCAGCAAAGACAGGGCCAATGAGCAGTTCTTC
>14|TRBV20-1|TRBD2|few|TRBJ2-3
CSAYGLAVTDTQYF
TGCAGTGCTTACGGACTAGCGGTGACAGATACGCAGTATTTT
>16|TRBV5-1|TRBD2|.|TRBJ2-1
CASSSLTSGPYNEQFF
TGCGCCAGCAGCTCGTTGACTAGCGGGCCATACAATGAGCAGTTCTTC
>14|TRBV12-3/TRBV12-4|TRBD1|many|TRBJ2-3
CASSFRDRTDTQYF
TGTGCCAGCAGTTTCCGGGACAGGACAGATACGCAGTATTTT
>15|TRBV10-3|TRBD2|many|TRBJ2-7
CAISESGTPGYEQYF
TGTGCCATCAGTGAAAGCGGGACCCCCGGCTACGAGCAGTACTTC
>15|TRBV6-1|.|.|TRBJ1-2
CASSEVGGTGYGYTF
TGTGCCAGCAGTGAAGTGGGAGGAACGGGCTATGGCTACACCTTC
>14|TRBV11-2|.|once|TRBJ2-5
CASSLEQRAETQYF
TGTGCCAGCAGCTTGGAACAGAGGGCAGAGACCCAGTACTTC
>12|TRBV29-1|.|few|TRBJ2-7
CSVDWGRGEQYF
TGCAGCGTTGATTGGGGGCGCGGCGAGCAGTACTTC
>14|TRBV5-1|.|many|TRBJ2-6
CASSLPSGANVLTF
TGCGCCAGCAGCTTGCCCTCTGGGGCCAACGTCCTGACTTTC
>15|TRBV20-1|TRBD1|.|TRBJ2-7
CSARDRDRGPYEQYF
TGCAGTGCTAGAGACCGGGACAGGGGTCCCTACGAGCAGTACTTC
>14|TRBV10-3|.|few|TRBJ1-2
CAIRSSGRSSGYTF
TGTGCCATCAGAAGCTCAGGGCGGAGTAGTGGCTACACCTTC
>13|TRBV7-9|TRBD1|many|TRBJ2-2
CASNQGGSGELFF
TGTGCCAGCAACCAAGGGGGCTCGGGGGAGCTGTTTTTT
>14|TRBV7-8|.|few|TRBJ2-5
CASTIPGRGETQYF
TGTGCCAGCACCATCCCCGGCCGCGGAGAGACCCAGTACTTC
>18|TRBV6-2/TRBV6-3|.|.|TRBJ2-6
CASSPTRRGKTGANVLTF
TGTGCCAGCAGTCCCACCCGGAGGGGAAAGACTGGGGCCAACGTCCTGACTTTC
>14|TRBV5-6|.|few|TRBJ1-2
CASSSPGPRHGYTF
TGTGCCAGCAGCTCTCCCGGACCGCGTCATGGCTACACCTTC
>14|TRBV5-1|TRBD2|.|TRBJ2-7
CASILSGRDYEQYF
TGCGCCAGCATCTTAAGCGGGAGGGACTACGAGCAGTACTTC
>19|TRBV7-6|TRBD2|.|TRBJ2-3
CASSSPLGLAGTGTDTQYF
TGTGCCAGCAGCTCCCCCCTCGGACTAGCGGGGACTGGGACAGATACGCAGTATTTT
>14|TRBV20-1|.|.|TRBJ2-3
CSATKGKLTDTQYF
TGCAGTGCTACGAAGGGGAAGCTCACAGATACGCAGTATTTT
>23|TRBV20-1|.|.|TRBJ2-5
CSARDRRRKPNRAPSNFQETQYF
TGCAGTGCTAGAGATCGAAGACGAAAACCGAACAGGGCCCCCAGCAATTTCCAAGAGACCCAGTACTTC
>19|TRBV7-6|TRBD1|few|TRBJ2-6
CASSPGWAGGDSGANVLTF
TGTGCCAGCAGCCCTGGGTGGGCAGGGGGCGACTCTGGGGCCAACGTCCTGACTTTC